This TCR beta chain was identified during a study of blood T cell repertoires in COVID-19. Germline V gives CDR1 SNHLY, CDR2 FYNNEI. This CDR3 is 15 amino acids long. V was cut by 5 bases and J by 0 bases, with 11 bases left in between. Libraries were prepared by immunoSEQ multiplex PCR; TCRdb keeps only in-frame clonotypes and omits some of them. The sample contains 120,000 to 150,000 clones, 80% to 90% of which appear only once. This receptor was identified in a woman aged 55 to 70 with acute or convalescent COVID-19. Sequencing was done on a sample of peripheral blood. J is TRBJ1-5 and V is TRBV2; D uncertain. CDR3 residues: CASSLTENSNQPQHF. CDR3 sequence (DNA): TGTGCCAGCAGTCTAACGGAGAATAGCAATCAGCCCCAGCATTTT.